Each of the 11 T cell receptor beta chains below was sequenced from the same sample in a study of blood T cells in healthy people across ages. Primed by a sample-barcoded 5' primer and a J-beta primer mix, a second PCR proceeded for 7 to 11 cycles. TCRdb re-derived calls from the 5' RACE reads in MiXCR, one entry per CDR3 protein. The sample holds over a million distinct CDR3 sequences, more than 40% seen once. The sample was blood. These receptors were collected from a woman in her sixties or seventies in good health.

The chain links TRBV12-3 or TRBV12-4 to TRBJ2-3; 7 bases are shared with TRBD2. V trimming: 4 bases; J trimming: 0 bases; junction bases outside the gene matches: 13. This CDR3 is 18 amino acids long. The CDR3 nucleotides read TGTGCCAGCAGTTACCCCGAGGGAGGGGTAACAAGCACAGATACGCAGTATTTT. It encodes CASSYPEGGVTSTDTQYF.

This clonotype has a count of ten or more. The junction and the germline gene differ at one end; a read error may be behind it. The rearrangement uses TRBV5-1 and TRBJ2-3; no clear D gene. There are 14 residues in the CDR3. Germline V gene lookup returns CDR1 SGHRS and CDR2 YFSETQ. As DNA, the CDR3 is TGTGCCAGCAGCTTAGTTCGGGGCACAGATACGCAGTATTTT. Protein: CASSLVRGTDTQYF. Looking up the rest from reference TRBV5-1 and TRBJ2-3 gives the full variable domain: KAGVTQTPRYLIKTRGQQVTLSCSPISGHRSVSWYQQTPGQGLQFLFEYFSETQRNKGNFPGRFSGRQFSNSRSEMNVSTLELGDSALYLCASSLVRGTDTQYFGPGTRLTVL.

This clonotype was counted a few times. The rearrangement links TRBV13 to TRBJ2-5, with a possible D match to TRBD2 (5 bases). Germline V gives CDR1 PRHDT, CDR2 FYEKMQ (reference sequence). V was clipped by 4 bases and J by 4 bases, with 19 bases between them. The CDR3 contains 16 residues. The CDR3 DNA sequence: TGTGCCAGCAGCTCCTACGCTGGGGAGATGGGAGAGACCCAGTACTTC. Translation: CASSSYAGEMGETQYF.

The chain employs TRBV27 and TRBJ2-7; 9 positions agree with TRBD2. V dropped 1 base and J dropped 2; count of bases not matched to a gene: 6. The CDR3 has 16 amino acids. CDR1 is MNHEY and CDR2 is SMNVEV in the germline V gene (reference sequence). The CDR3 bases are TGTGCCAGCAGTTTATTATCGGCGGGAGGGACCTACGAGCAGTACTTC. Translated: CASSLLSAGGTYEQYF.

There are a few counts of this clonotype. The CDR3 protein is CASSPRRGDTQYF. CDR3 nucleotide sequence: TGTGCCAGCAGCCCCAGGCGAGGAGATACGCAGTATTTT. The chain recombines TRBV7-9 with TRBJ2-3; D gene uncertain. In germline, CDR1 is SEHNR, CDR2 FQNEAQ (reference sequence). The length of the CDR3 is 13 residues. V was shortened by 5 bases and J by 5 bases, with 11 bases between the two germline ends.

This clonotype was seen only a few times. The gene calls are TRBV6-2 or TRBV6-3 and TRBJ2-6; 7 nucleotides line up with TRBD1. Germline assignment: CDR1 MNHEY and CDR2 SVGEGT. This CDR3 has 20 residues. The junction had 19 bases not matched to a gene; V was cut back by 7 bases and J by 1 base. CDR3 DNA: TGTGCCAGCACTATTACCCGTCGACAGGGCTGGCTATCTGGGGCCAACGTCCTGACTTTC. Residues: CASTITRRQGWLSGANVLTF.

This clonotype was observed a handful of times. This chain joins TRBV7-2 and TRBJ2-1; no clear D. The germline V gene has CDR1 SGHTA and CDR2 FQGNSA. Trimming stripped 1 base from V and 3 bases from J, with 4 bases between. The CDR3 runs to 13 residues. CDR3 in DNA: TGTGCCAGCAGCTTAGGACACTACAATGAGCAGTTCTTC. Protein sequence: CASSLGHYNEQFF.

A note on this clonotype: The junction differs from germline at one of its ends, possibly a read error. The chain couples TRBV15 to TRBJ1-2, with 9 bases identical to TRBD1. This CDR3 has 15 amino acids. Germline loops: CDR1 LNHNV, CDR2 YYDKDF (reference sequence). This chain's CDR3 is CATSRGGQGTDGYTF. The CDR3 nucleotides are TGTGCCACCAGTAGAGGCGGACAGGGGACTGATGGCTACACCTTC.

The chain has TRBV6-1 and TRBJ2-1; the match to TRBD2 covers 14 bases. The length of the CDR3 is 15 residues. Germline loops: CDR1 MNHNS, CDR2 SASEGT. V lost 7 bases to trimming and J lost 12 bases; unmatched junction nucleotides: 11. The DNA of the CDR3 is TGTGCCAGCACCCTCACCGGGACTAGCGGGAGAGGGCAGTTCTTC. Translating it yields CASTLTGTSGRGQFF.

The chain employs TRBV6-5 and TRBJ2-3; D is perhaps TRBD1 (7 bases). Deletions cut 5 bases from V and 1 base from J, with 16 bases between. This CDR3 spans 16 amino acids. Germline CDR1 reads MNHEY; CDR2 reads SVGAGI. For the CDR3, the DNA is TGTGCCAGCAGTCCCGGGGGAACAGGGGGCACAGATACGCAGTATTTT. Translating gives CASSPGGTGGTDTQYF.

V is TRBV15 and J is TRBJ2-1; 11 positions agree with TRBD2. Germline V lookup: CDR1 LNHNV, CDR2 YYDKDF (reference sequence). This CDR3 contains 14 residues. The ends lost 9 bases at V and 5 bases at J; junction bases unmatched: 6. CDR3 in DNA: TGTGCCACTTTTAGCGGGGGGGTTAACAATGAGCAGTTCTTC. Its translation: CATFSGGVNNEQFF. Full variable domain (remainder filled in from reference TRBV15 and TRBJ2-1): DAMVIQNPRYQVTQFGKPVTLSCSQTLNHNVMYWYQQKSSQAPKLLFHYYDKDFNNEADTPDNFQSRRPNTSFCFLDIRSPGLGDTAMYLCATFSGGVNNEQFFGPGTRLTVL.